The present T cell receptor beta chain was sequenced within a study of blood T cell repertoires in COVID-19. Study-level background: Samples representing acute and convalescent COVID-19 were sourced from the United States, Italy and Spain. PBMCs, B-cell-depleted T cells, or T cells were the source of the cDNA or gDNA that made up the material.

Original processing methods: Reference gene primer amplification in the assay estimated nucleated cell counts. This table comes from immunoSEQ multiplex PCR, and its TCRdb copy is limited to in-frame clones, with some not included. V, J and clone size are taken as reported in that table, and D and trimming were inferred from the DNA itself. The data contain about 74,000 clones, approximately 85% of them singletons. There are 14 residues in the CDR3. Trimming shortened V by 1 base and J by 5 bases, and 10 bases separated the two germline ends. Germline CDR1 is SGDLS and CDR2 is YYNGEE. J is TRBJ2-1 and V is TRBV9; D is unresolved. Sequencing used peripheral blood. The sequence came from a man aged 65 to 85 with acute or convalescent COVID-19. The DNA for the CDR3 is TGTGCCAGCAGCGTACGAGGCCAAAACAATGAGCAGTTCTTC. Translated, it gives CASSVRGQNNEQFF.